These 19 T cell receptor beta chains came from one sample sequenced in a study of OX40 agonist ivuxolimab in advanced cancers. Library preparation employed the immunoSEQ multiplex PCR assay. TCRdb stores this immuneACCESS table with in-frame sequences only. Part of the clones is absent; in the studies checked, under half of the shortfall reflects unresolved V genes, and no reason is known for the rest. For this sample the table gives under 50,000 clones, of which 80% to 90% were detected only once. Around 30% of the sample is in the top ten clones. The specimen comprised CD4+ or CD8+ T cells sorted from blood, sampled in a trial of the OX40 agonist ivuxolimab. The receptors here all came from an adult with an advanced solid tumor such as melanoma, head and neck, liver or kidney cancer.

The chain carries TRBV29-1 and TRBJ2-7; a possible D gene is TRBD2 (6 bases). V lost 4 bases, J lost 2 bases, and 15 bases lay in between. The CDR3 sequence is 14 residues long. CDR1 and CDR2 from the germline V gene are SQVTM and ANQGSEA. The CDR3 coding sequence is TGCAGCGTTGTCGGGGACTCGACAACCTACGAGCAGTACTTC. Translated: CSVVGDSTTYEQYF.

The chain carries TRBV27 and TRBJ1-5, with a possible D match to TRBD1 (6 bases). V lost 10 bases, J lost 7 bases, and 20 bases lay in between. The CDR3 is 14 residues long. Germline lookup yields CDR1 MNHEY and CDR2 SMNVEV (reference sequence). DNA of the CDR3: TGTGCCATCCAATCGGGCGGGGGCGGGCAGCCCCAGCATTTT. It is translated as CAIQSGGGGQPQHF.

The chain carries TRBV9 and TRBJ2-2; 11 bases match TRBD2. Germline values: CDR1 SGDLS, CDR2 YYNGEE. The junction had 8 bases not matched to a gene; V was cut back by 5 bases and J by 5 bases. CDR3 length: 16 amino acids. This CDR3 reads CASSANSGGATGELFF. Written as DNA, the CDR3 is TGTGCCAGCAGTGCCAATAGCGGGGGGGCTACCGGGGAGCTGTTTTTT.

Only a few counts were recorded for this clone. The genes are TRBV7-6 and TRBJ1-2; TRBD1 might be the D (5 bases). This CDR3 has 13 amino acids. Germline loops: CDR1 SGHVS, CDR2 FNYEAQ. The germline V and J ends were trimmed by 1 base and 9 bases, with 12 bases remaining between them. CDR3 protein: CASSLGGADRYTF. The CDR3 nucleotides are TGTGCCAGCAGCTTAGGAGGGGCGGATCGCTACACCTTC.

Details on this clone: Its ends do not fully match the called genes, so a read error is possible. The chain recombines TRBV4-2 with TRBJ1-2; 8 nucleotides agree with TRBD1. The germline V gene has CDR1 LGHNA and CDR2 YNFKEQ. The CDR3 is made up of 13 amino acids. CDR3 coding DNA: TGTGCCAGCAGGACATTTTACCGGGACAGGAGAATTTTC. Translating it yields CASRTFYRDRRIF.

The CDR3 bases are TGTGCCAGCAGCCAAGAATCCCCGTTACTAGCTCATGCAGATACGCAGTATTTT. The encoded protein is CASSQESPLLAHADTQYF. The chain links TRBV4-2 to TRBJ2-3, with TRBD2 as a possible D gene (6 bases). V was shortened by 0 bases and J by 4 bases, with 20 bases between the two germline ends. Germline lookup yields CDR1 LGHNA and CDR2 YNFKEQ. CDR3 length equals 18 residues.

This sequence joins TRBV19 and TRBJ2-2; TRBD2 aligns across 10 bases. This CDR3 spans 16 amino acids. V shed 5 bases, J shed 4 bases, and the junction held 7 bases outside the gene matches. Germline CDR1 and CDR2: LNHDA and SQIVND (reference sequence). The CDR3 DNA reads TGTGCCAGTAGTGCCGGGCCTAGCGGGGGCACCGGGGAGCTGTTTTTT. This translates into CASSAGPSGGTGELFF.

The J gene is TRBJ2-1, the V gene TRBV7-9, with 7 positions matching TRBD2. V shed 5 bases and J 6 bases; nucleotides not matched to a gene: 4. Germline V gives CDR1 SEHNR, CDR2 FQNEAQ (reference sequence). The CDR3 spans 13 residues. CDR3 bases: TGTGCCAGCAGCCTTGGGGGGGTCAATGAGCAGTTCTTC. It specifies CASSLGGVNEQFF.

V is TRBV27 and J is TRBJ2-5, with D unresolved. Germline loops: CDR1 MNHEY, CDR2 SMNVEV (reference sequence). Trimming took 8 bases from V and 7 from J, leaving 14 bases between them. The CDR3 extends over 12 amino acids. CDR3 nucleotides: TGTGCCAGCGTCGGATTAAAGGGGACCCAGTACTTC. This sequence encodes CASVGLKGTQYF.

The gene calls are TRBV5-4 and TRBJ1-2, with D perhaps matching TRBD1 (6 bases). This CDR3 region has 13 residues. CDR1 and CDR2 (germline): SGHNT, YYREEE (reference sequence). V was trimmed by 2 bases and J by 7 bases, leaving 12 bases between them. The CDR3 DNA sequence: TGTGCCAGCAGCTTCCGGGGGCCGGGTGGCTACACCTTC. This encodes CASSFRGPGGYTF.

The chain combines TRBV5-6 with TRBJ2-2; D may be TRBD2 (6 bases). V was trimmed by 4 bases and J by 5 bases, leaving 15 bases between them. Germline V gene data show CDR1 as SGHDT and CDR2 as YYEEEE. The CDR3 consists of 15 residues. CDR3 sequence reads: CASSPGGLRTGELFF. The CDR3, as DNA: TGTGCCAGCAGCCCAGGAGGGCTGCGGACCGGGGAGCTGTTTTTT.

The genes are TRBV25-1 and TRBJ1-1; 7 nucleotides agree with TRBD1. Germline V gene sequence: CDR1 MGHDK, CDR2 SYGVNS. Losses at the gene ends were 0 bases for V and 1 base for J; bases not matched to a gene: 2. There are 15 residues in the CDR3. The DNA for the CDR3 is TGTGCCAGCAGTGAATATAGGACAGGGAACACTGAAGCTTTCTTT. This translates into CASSEYRTGNTEAFF.

The V gene is TRBV4-1, the J gene TRBJ2-1; D perhaps matches TRBD2 (5 bases). Trimming stripped 0 bases from V and 6 bases from J, with 15 bases between. Per germline, CDR1 MGHRA and CDR2 YSYEKL. CDR3 length equals 16 residues. CDR3 coding DNA: TGCGCCAGCAGCCAAGATCGGGGAGCGCGAAGCAATGAGCAGTTCTTC. Translation gives CASSQDRGARSNEQFF.

This chain uses TRBV19 with TRBJ2-7; perhaps TRBD1 as D (6 bases). Germline V gene lookup returns CDR1 LNHDA and CDR2 SQIVND (reference sequence). Trimming took off 8 bases at V and 1 base at J, with 12 bases between the two ends. The CDR3 totals 13 residues. The DNA for the CDR3 is TGTGCCAGTCGGCCAGGGGTTTCCTACGAGCAGTACTTC. Protein sequence: CASRPGVSYEQYF.

V is TRBV13 and J is TRBJ2-1; D unresolved. Deletions cut 6 bases from V and 5 bases from J, with 11 bases between. This CDR3 is 13 amino acids long. Germline V gives CDR1 PRHDT, CDR2 FYEKMQ (reference sequence). Written as DNA, the CDR3 is TGTGCCAGCAGACGAGACACCGACAATGAGCAGTTCTTC. Amino acids: CASRRDTDNEQFF.

The V call is TRBV6-1, the J call TRBJ1-1; D might be TRBD1 (5 bases). With 4 bases removed from V and 11 bases from J, the gap between germline ends came to 23 bases. Germline CDR1 is MNHNS and CDR2 is SASEGT. CDR3 length: 15 amino acids. For the CDR3, the DNA is TGTGCCAGCAGTGCCACCGAGGGGTTAAGGCTGGAGGCTTTCTTT. Its protein product is CASSATEGLRLEAFF.

The rearrangement joins TRBV19 to TRBJ2-7; TRBD2 aligns across 8 bases. After removal of 6 bases from V and 6 bases from J, the junction contained 7 bases not matched to a gene. CDR1 and CDR2 (germline): LNHDA, SQIVND (reference sequence). This CDR3 has 13 residues. In DNA, the CDR3 is TGTGCCAGTAGCCCAGGGGCGGGAGGCGAGCAGTACTTC. The encoded protein is CASSPGAGGEQYF.

The chain combines TRBV5-4 with TRBJ1-6; perhaps TRBD1 as D (6 bases). Trimming removed 3 bases at V and 10 bases at J, with 14 bases between. There are 14 residues in the CDR3. Germline CDR1 SGHNT, CDR2 YYREEE (reference sequence). As DNA, the CDR3 is TGTGCCAGCAGCTGGTCAGGGGTAAACTCACCCCTCCACTTT. Its translation is CASSWSGVNSPLHF.

The rearrangement joins TRBV10-1 to TRBJ2-7, with 10 bases that match TRBD2. Germline lookup yields CDR1 WNHNN and CDR2 SYGVQD (reference sequence). Germline trimming cut 3 bases from V and 5 bases from J; bases unmatched to any gene: 7. CDR3 size: 15 residues. CDR3 bases: TGCGCCAGCAGTGAAGCCCTAGCGGGAGTCAACGAGCAGTACTTC. Protein: CASSEALAGVNEQYF.